The entry below describes one T cell receptor (beta chain). The sample comes from a study of identical twins. TCRdb ran MiXCR on the 5' RACE reads and lists one entry per CDR3 protein. Counted here are 450,000 or so distinct CDR3 sequences, 13% to 15% occurring once; the ten biggest clones make up 0.52%. Per the germline V gene, CDR1 is SGHDN and CDR2 is FVKESK. The ends were cut back, 4 bases at V and 7 bases at J, with 16 bases in the middle. The CDR3 has 14 residues. These data are also associated with another study on yellow fever vaccine responses in identical twins.

The chain combines TRBV14 with TRBJ2-5; D may match TRBD1 or TRBD2 (5 bases each). The source of this sequence is a young woman in good health. Specimen: CD4+ T cells sorted from blood. CDR3 nucleotide sequence: TGTGCCAGCAGCCCACCCGGGACCGAGGGGACCCAGTACTTC. It specifies CASSPPGTEGTQYF.